This T cell receptor beta chain was identified in a study of blood T cells in healthy people across ages. Study-wide points: Aged donors had fewer naive CD4+ cells and lower diversity than long-lived donors. With age, beta diversity per million T cells declined roughly linearly, significantly by 30 to 50.

Then a second PCR, running about 6 to 12 cycles, was carried out with a sample-barcoded 5' primer and a J-beta primer mix. TCRdb analysed the 5' RACE reads with MiXCR anew, one entry per CDR3 protein. The sample records approximately 940,000 distinct CDR3 sequences, roughly 48% being singletons. Points on this clonotype: Its antigen remains unknown.

The CDR3 sequence is 13 residues long. With V trimmed by 8 bases and J by 3 bases, 7 bases remained unmatched. Per the germline V gene, CDR1 is MDHEN and CDR2 is SYDVKM. The TCR originated in a man younger than 40 in good health. The chain employs TRBV28 and TRBJ2-7; 7 bases agree with TRBD2. Sequenced sample: blood. The CDR3 DNA is TGTGCCAGCCGGCGGGGGAGTCACTACGAGCAGTACTTC. Translating it yields CASRRGSHYEQYF.